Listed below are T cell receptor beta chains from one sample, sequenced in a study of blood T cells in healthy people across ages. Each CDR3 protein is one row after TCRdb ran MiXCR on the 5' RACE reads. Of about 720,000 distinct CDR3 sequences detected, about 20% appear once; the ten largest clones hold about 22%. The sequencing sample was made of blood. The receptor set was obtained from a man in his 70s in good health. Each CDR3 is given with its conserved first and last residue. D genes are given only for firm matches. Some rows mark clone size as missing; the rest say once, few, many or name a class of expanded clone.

CASSASGRSSDTQYF TGTGCCAGCAGCGCTAGCGGGAGGTCCTCAGATACGCAGTATTTT few TRBD2 TRBJ2-3 TRBV3-1
CASSYGQGVVGGYTF TGTGCCAGCAGTTACGGACAGGGGGTGGTGGGGGGCTACACCTTC - TRBD1 TRBJ1-2 TRBV6-5
CSASRGGTDTQYF TGCAGTGCTTCGCGGGGAGGCACAGATACGCAGTATTTT few - TRBJ2-3 TRBV20-1
CACSLPALYGTEAFF TGTGCCTGTTCTCTTCCAGCTCTATATGGGACTGAAGCTTTCTTT few - TRBJ1-1 TRBV6-2/TRBV6-3
CASSHPGGREQFF TGCGCCAGCAGCCACCCAGGGGGGCGTGAGCAGTTCTTC - - TRBJ2-1 TRBV5-1
CASSQDWTGYAGNTIYF TGTGCCAGCAGCCAAGATTGGACAGGGTACGCTGGAAACACCATATATTTT - TRBD1 TRBJ1-3 TRBV4-2
CASSLNRDSEAFF TGTGCCAGCAGCTTAAACCGGGACAGTGAAGCTTTCTTT few TRBD1 TRBJ1-1 TRBV7-3
CSAFFVGRGRNTEAFF TGCAGTGCTTTCTTTGTGGGCAGAGGGAGGAACACTGAAGCTTTCTTT - - TRBJ1-1 TRBV20-1
CASSYGRGSVLEQYF TGTGCCAGCAGTTACGGCAGGGGATCCGTACTCGAGCAGTACTTC few - TRBJ2-7 TRBV6-6
CASSLGGIGGTEAFF TGTGCCAGCAGTTTAGGGGGGATAGGGGGTACTGAAGCTTTCTTT - - TRBJ1-1 TRBV12-3/TRBV12-4
CASSLDRGSGNEQFF TGCGCCAGCAGCTTGGACAGGGGGTCGGGCAATGAGCAGTTCTTC once TRBD1 TRBJ2-1 TRBV5-1
CSARTGGRITGELFF TGCAGTGCCAGAACAGGGGGGAGGATCACCGGGGAGCTGTTTTTT - TRBD1 TRBJ2-2 TRBV20-1
CASSLMVGGEYEQFF TGTGCCAGCAGCTTAATGGTCGGGGGAGAATATGAGCAGTTCTTC - - TRBJ2-1 TRBV11-2
CASSLLNSPAADTQYF TGTGCCAGCAGCTTATTGAACAGCCCCGCAGCAGATACGCAGTATTTT - - TRBJ2-3 TRBV7-9
CSIGGGATDTQYF TGCAGTATCGGGGGCGGGGCCACAGATACGCAGTATTTT - - TRBJ2-3 TRBV20-1
CASSLGDRRSDTQYF TGTGCCAGCAGCTTAGGTGATCGTCGGTCAGATACGCAGTATTTT few - TRBJ2-3 TRBV7-2
CASSLAGLETQYF TGTGCCAGCAGCTTAGCGGGCCTGGAGACCCAGTACTTC many TRBD2 TRBJ2-5 TRBV12-3/TRBV12-4
CASSQDWNYGYTF TGTGCCAGCAGCCAGGACTGGAACTATGGCTACACCTTC few - TRBJ1-2 TRBV11-3
CSASSGTSGIHEQFF TGCAGTGCCTCCTCCGGGACTAGCGGGATTCATGAGCAGTTCTTC - TRBD2 TRBJ2-1 TRBV20-1
CAISVSSFQETQYF TGTGCCATCAGTGTTAGTAGCTTCCAAGAGACCCAGTACTTC - - TRBJ2-5 TRBV10-3
CASSSGTGQLNTEAFF TGTGCCAGCAGCTCTGGGACAGGGCAGTTGAACACTGAAGCTTTCTTT few TRBD1 TRBJ1-1 TRBV7-8
CASSTNPGLAGINEQFF TGTGCCAGCAGCACGAACCCGGGACTAGCGGGAATCAATGAGCAGTTCTTC few - TRBJ2-1 TRBV21-1
CASRPNRGTNEKLFF TGTGCCAGCAGGCCGAACAGGGGGACTAATGAAAAACTGTTTTTT - TRBD1 TRBJ1-4 TRBV12-3/TRBV12-4
CSVDEGTDTQYF TGCAGCGTTGATGAGGGCACAGATACGCAGTATTTT few - TRBJ2-3 TRBV29-1
CASSLEAGVPFF TGCGCCAGCAGCTTGGAGGCGGGAGTGCCGTTCTTC few TRBD2 TRBJ2-7 TRBV5-1
CSVDRGHETQYF TGCAGCGTTGACAGGGGGCACGAGACCCAGTACTTC - TRBD1 TRBJ2-5 TRBV29-1
CASSPIGSYNEQFF TGTGCCAGCAGCCCGATCGGGTCCTACAATGAGCAGTTCTTC - - TRBJ2-1 TRBV11-2
CSVPKTVLAGGRGNEQFF TGCAGCGTTCCAAAAACCGTCCTAGCGGGAGGTCGGGGCAATGAGCAGTTCTTC - TRBD2 TRBJ2-1 TRBV29-1
CASSNGNAETQYF TGTGCCAGTAGTAATGGTAACGCGGAGACCCAGTACTTC - - TRBJ2-5 TRBV19
CASSPWDSREQFF TGTGCCAGCAGCCCCTGGGACTCTCGGGAGCAGTTCTTC many - TRBJ2-1 TRBV7-2
CATSDPGQGNTGELFF TGTGCCACCAGTGATCCGGGACAGGGGAACACCGGGGAGCTGTTTTTT few TRBD1 TRBJ2-2 TRBV24-1
CASSEDGGTGAWALF TGTGCCAGCAGTGAAGATGGTGGGACAGGGGCTTGGGCTCTCTTT - TRBD1 TRBJ1-1 TRBV6-1
CSASHVLAGTVGELFF TGCAGTGCTAGTCACGTATTGGCGGGGACCGTAGGGGAGCTGTTTTTT once - TRBJ2-2 TRBV20-1
CASNDRENEQFF TGTGCCAGCAACGACAGGGAGAATGAGCAGTTCTTC few - TRBJ2-1 TRBV21-1
CSATRIGSGGRETQYF TGCAGTGCTACACGGATAGGTAGCGGGGGGCGGGAGACCCAGTACTTC few TRBD2 TRBJ2-5 TRBV20-1
CASSSPLELGDTQYF TGTGCCAGTAGTTCTCCCCTTGAATTAGGGGATACGCAGTATTTT - - TRBJ2-3 TRBV19
CASSSMLSNSPLHF TGTGCCAGCAGCTCCATGCTGTCGAATTCACCCCTCCACTTT - - TRBJ1-6 TRBV11-2
CASSQGRDTHYEQYF TGTGCCAGCAGCCAAGGGCGGGACACACACTACGAGCAGTACTTC - - TRBJ2-7 TRBV3-1
CASSPNRGRDYGYTF TGTGCCAGCTCACCAAACAGGGGGCGCGATTATGGCTACACCTTC - TRBD1 TRBJ1-2 TRBV18
CASSGQTYGYTF TGTGCCAGCAGCGGACAGACCTATGGCTACACCTTC - - TRBJ1-2 TRBV28
CASSFRRSGQGIYEQYF TGTGCCAGCAGCTTTAGAAGGTCGGGACAGGGGATTTACGAGCAGTACTTC few TRBD1 TRBJ2-7 TRBV11-2
CASSTGVNSPLHF TGTGCCAGCAGTACAGGGGTAAATTCACCCCTCCACTTT - TRBD1 TRBJ1-6 TRBV28
CASSLAAGSPYEQYF TGCGCCAGCAGCTTGGCCGCGGGGAGTCCTTACGAGCAGTACTTC few - TRBJ2-7 TRBV5-1
CASSRDLPGTGELFF TGTGCCAGCAGCCGAGACCTCCCCGGGACCGGGGAGCTGTTTTTT few - TRBJ2-2 TRBV14
CASRRGAPTEAFF TGTGCCAGCAGGCGGGGGGCGCCCACTGAAGCTTTCTTT few - TRBJ1-1 TRBV28
CASSSDGPNIQYF TGTGCCAGCAGTTCGGACGGACCAAACATTCAGTACTTC - - TRBJ2-4 TRBV12-3/TRBV12-4
CAWGRSGLGTIYF TGTGCCTGGGGGAGGTCGGGGCTTGGCACCATATATTTT once - TRBJ1-3 TRBV30
CASSPARSYEQYF TGTGCCAGCAGCCCTGCAAGGAGCTACGAGCAGTACTTC - - TRBJ2-7 TRBV7-9
CASSPGLPGNTIYF TGTGCCAGCAGTCCGGGACTACCTGGAAACACCATATATTTT - - TRBJ1-3 TRBV12-3/TRBV12-4